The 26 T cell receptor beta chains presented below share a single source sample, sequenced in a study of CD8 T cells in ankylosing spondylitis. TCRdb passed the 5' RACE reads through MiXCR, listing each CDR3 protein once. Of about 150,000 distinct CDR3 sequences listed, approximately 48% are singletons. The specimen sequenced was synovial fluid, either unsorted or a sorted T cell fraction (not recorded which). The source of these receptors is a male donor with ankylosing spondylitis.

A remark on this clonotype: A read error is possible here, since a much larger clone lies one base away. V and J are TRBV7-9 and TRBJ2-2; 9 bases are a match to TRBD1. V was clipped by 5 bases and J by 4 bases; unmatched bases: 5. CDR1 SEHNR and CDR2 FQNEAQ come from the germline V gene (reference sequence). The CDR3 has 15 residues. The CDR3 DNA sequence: TGTGCCAGCAGCCCGGGGGACAGGGCCACCGGGGAGCTGTTTTTT. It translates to CASSPGDRATGELFF.

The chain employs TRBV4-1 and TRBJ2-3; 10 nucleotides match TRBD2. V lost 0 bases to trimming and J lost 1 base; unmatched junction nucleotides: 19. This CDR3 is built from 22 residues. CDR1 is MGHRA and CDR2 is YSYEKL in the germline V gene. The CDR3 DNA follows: TGCGCCAGCAGCCAAGATATGCGGGGTAGCGGGAGGTGGCCTGGTGGCACAGATACGCAGTATTTT. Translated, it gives CASSQDMRGSGRWPGGTDTQYF.

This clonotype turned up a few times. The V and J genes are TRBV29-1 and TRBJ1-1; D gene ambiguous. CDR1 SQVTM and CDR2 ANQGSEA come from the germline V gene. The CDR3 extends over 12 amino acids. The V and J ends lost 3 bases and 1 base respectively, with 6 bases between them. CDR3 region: CSVDLPNTEAFF. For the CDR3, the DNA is TGCAGCGTTGACTTACCGAACACTGAAGCTTTCTTT.

CDR3 sequence reads: CASSLEGGLAGYNEQFF. The CDR3 DNA is TGTGCCAGCAGTTTAGAGGGGGGACTAGCGGGCTACAATGAGCAGTTCTTC. The rearrangement uses TRBV12-3 or TRBV12-4 and TRBJ2-1; TRBD2 aligns across 12 bases. Trimming removed 1 base from V and 3 bases from J; junction bases left unmatched: 4. The CDR3 has 17 residues.

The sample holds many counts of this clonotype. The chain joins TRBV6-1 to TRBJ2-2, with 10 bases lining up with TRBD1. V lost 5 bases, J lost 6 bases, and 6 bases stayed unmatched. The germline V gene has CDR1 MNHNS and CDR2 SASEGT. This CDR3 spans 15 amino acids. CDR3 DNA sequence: TGTGCCAGCAGTCCGGGGACAGGGGACCCCGGGGAGCTGTTTTTT. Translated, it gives CASSPGTGDPGELFF.

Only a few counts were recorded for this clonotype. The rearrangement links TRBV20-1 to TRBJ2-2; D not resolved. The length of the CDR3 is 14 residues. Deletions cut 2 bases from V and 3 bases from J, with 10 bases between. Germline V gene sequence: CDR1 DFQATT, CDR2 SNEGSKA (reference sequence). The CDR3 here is CSARPRVHTGELFF. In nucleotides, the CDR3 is TGCAGTGCTAGACCCCGGGTCCACACCGGGGAGCTGTTTTTT.

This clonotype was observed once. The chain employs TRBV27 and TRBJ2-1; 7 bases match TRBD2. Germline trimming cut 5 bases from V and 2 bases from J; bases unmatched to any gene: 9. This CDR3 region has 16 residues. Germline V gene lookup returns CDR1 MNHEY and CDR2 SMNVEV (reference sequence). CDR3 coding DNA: TGTGCCAGCAGTCTCGCAGTGCGGGGGACCTACAATGAGCAGTTCTTC. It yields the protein CASSLAVRGTYNEQFF.

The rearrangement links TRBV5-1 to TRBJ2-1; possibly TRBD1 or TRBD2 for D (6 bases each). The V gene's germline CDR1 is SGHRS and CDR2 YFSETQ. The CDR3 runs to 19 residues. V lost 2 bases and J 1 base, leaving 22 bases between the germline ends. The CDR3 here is CASSFHLAGHEGSYNEQFF. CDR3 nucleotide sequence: TGCGCCAGCAGCTTTCATTTGGCGGGACACGAGGGGTCCTACAATGAGCAGTTCTTC.

The CDR3 loop reads CASSQEGLWGELFF. Written as DNA, the CDR3 is TGCGCCAGCAGCCAAGAGGGGTTGTGGGGGGAGCTGTTTTTT. This chain links TRBV4-3 with TRBJ2-2; no reliable D call. The germline V gene encodes CDR1 LGHNA and CDR2 YSLEER. The CDR3 loop spans 14 amino acids. Trimming shortened V by 0 bases and J by 8 bases, and 10 bases separated the two germline ends.

DNA for the CDR3: TGTGCCAGCAGGAGGGGTGCCGGGGACACCGGGGAGCTGTTTTTT. Its translation is CASRRGAGDTGELFF. The genes are TRBV6-2 or TRBV6-3 and TRBJ2-2; TRBD1 or TRBD2 may be the D gene (5 bases each). Germline CDR1 reads MNHEY; CDR2 reads SVGEGT. The CDR3 totals 15 residues. The V gene lost 6 bases and the J gene lost 3 bases, with 14 bases spanning the gap.

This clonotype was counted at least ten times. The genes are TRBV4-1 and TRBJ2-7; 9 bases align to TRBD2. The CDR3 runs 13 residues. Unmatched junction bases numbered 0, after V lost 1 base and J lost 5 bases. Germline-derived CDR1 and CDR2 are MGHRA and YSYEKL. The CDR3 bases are TGCGCCAGCAGCCAAGTAGCGGGGGACGAGCAGTACTTC. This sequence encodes CASSQVAGDEQYF.

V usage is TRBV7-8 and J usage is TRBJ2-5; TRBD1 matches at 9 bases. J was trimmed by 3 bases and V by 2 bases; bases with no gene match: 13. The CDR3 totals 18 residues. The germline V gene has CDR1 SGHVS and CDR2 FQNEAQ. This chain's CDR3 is CASSLRPPPGTGKETQYF. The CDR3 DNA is TGTGCCAGCAGCTTAAGGCCCCCCCCCGGGACAGGGAAAGAGACCCAGTACTTC.

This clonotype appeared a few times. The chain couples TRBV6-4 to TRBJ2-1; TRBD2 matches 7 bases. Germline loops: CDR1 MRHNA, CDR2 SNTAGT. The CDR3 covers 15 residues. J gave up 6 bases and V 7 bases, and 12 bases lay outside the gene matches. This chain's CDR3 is CASKRASGEGNEQFF. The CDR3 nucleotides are TGTGCCAGCAAACGCGCTAGCGGAGAGGGCAATGAGCAGTTCTTC.

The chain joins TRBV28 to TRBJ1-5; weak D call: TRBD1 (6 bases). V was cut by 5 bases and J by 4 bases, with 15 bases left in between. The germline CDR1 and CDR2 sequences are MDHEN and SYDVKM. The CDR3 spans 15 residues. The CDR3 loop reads CASSPKVRGNQPQHF. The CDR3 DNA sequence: TGTGCCAGCAGTCCCAAGGTCAGGGGTAATCAGCCCCAGCATTTT.

The CDR3 sequence: CASSSRPGPGYEQYF. Written as DNA, the CDR3 is TGTGCCAGCAGTTCTAGACCCGGGCCGGGCTACGAGCAGTACTTC. V is TRBV12-3 or TRBV12-4 and J is TRBJ2-7; no clear D gene. The CDR3 spans 15 residues. The germline V and J ends were trimmed by 4 bases and 3 bases, with 16 bases remaining between them.

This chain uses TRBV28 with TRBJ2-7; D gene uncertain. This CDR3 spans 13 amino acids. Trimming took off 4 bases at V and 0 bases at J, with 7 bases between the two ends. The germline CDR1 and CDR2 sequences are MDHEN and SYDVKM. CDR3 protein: CASSCPISYEQYF. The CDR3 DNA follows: TGTGCCAGCAGTTGTCCTATCTCCTACGAGCAGTACTTC.

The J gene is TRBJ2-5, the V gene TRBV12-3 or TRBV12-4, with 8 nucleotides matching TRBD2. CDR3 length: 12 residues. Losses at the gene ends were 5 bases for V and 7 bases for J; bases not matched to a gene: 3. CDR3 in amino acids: CASSKRELTQYF. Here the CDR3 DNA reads TGTGCCAGCAGTAAGCGGGAGTTGACCCAGTACTTC.

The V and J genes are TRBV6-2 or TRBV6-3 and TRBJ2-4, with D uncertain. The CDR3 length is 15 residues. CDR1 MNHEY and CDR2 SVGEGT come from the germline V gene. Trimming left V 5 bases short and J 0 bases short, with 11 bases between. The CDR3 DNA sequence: TGTGCCAGCAGTCCCGGACGGCTAGCCAAAAACATTCAGTACTTC. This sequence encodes CASSPGRLAKNIQYF.

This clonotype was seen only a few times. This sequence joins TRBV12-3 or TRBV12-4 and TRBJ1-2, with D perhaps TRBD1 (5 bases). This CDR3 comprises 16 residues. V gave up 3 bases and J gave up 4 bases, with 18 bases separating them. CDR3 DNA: TGTGCCAGCAGTTTCGTTAATAAGGCAGGGACCTATGGCTACACCTTC. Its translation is CASSFVNKAGTYGYTF.

In DNA, the CDR3 is TGCGCCAGCAGCTTGTTTTTTAGCGGAGCTTACCTCGACGTCCAAGAGACCCAGTACTTC. This gives the protein CASSLFFSGAYLDVQETQYF. The V and J genes are TRBV5-1 and TRBJ2-5, with a tentative D call TRBD2 (6 bases). The CDR3 contains 20 residues. Trimming shortened V by 1 base and J by 1 base, and 26 bases separated the two germline ends. Germline assignment: CDR1 SGHRS and CDR2 YFSETQ.

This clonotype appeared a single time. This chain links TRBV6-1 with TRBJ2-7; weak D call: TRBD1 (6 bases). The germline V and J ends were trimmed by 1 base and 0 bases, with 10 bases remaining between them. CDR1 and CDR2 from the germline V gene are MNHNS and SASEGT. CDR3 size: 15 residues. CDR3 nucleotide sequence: TGTGCCAGCAGTGAAGAACAGGGTAGCTCCTACGAGCAGTACTTC. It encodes CASSEEQGSSYEQYF.

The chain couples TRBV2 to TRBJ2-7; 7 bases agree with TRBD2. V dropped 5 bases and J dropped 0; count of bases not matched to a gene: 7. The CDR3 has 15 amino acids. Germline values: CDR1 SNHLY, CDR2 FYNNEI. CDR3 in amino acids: CASSRFGGTSYEQYF. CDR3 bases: TGTGCCAGCAGTAGGTTCGGGGGGACCTCCTACGAGCAGTACTTC.

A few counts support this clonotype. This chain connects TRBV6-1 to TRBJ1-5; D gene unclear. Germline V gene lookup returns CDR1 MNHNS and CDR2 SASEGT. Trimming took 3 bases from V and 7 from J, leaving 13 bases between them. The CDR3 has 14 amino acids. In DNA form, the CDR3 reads TGTGCCAGCAGTGATTTAGAGGTTGTGCAGCCCCAGCATTTT. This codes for CASSDLEVVQPQHF.

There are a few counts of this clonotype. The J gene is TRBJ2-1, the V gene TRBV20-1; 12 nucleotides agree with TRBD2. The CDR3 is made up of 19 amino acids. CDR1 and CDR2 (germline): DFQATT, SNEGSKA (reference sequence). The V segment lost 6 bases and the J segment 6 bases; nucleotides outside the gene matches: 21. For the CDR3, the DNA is TGCAGTGCGCCTCAGACTAGCGGGAGTTCAAACATTGAAATCAATGAGCAGTTCTTC. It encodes CSAPQTSGSSNIEINEQFF.

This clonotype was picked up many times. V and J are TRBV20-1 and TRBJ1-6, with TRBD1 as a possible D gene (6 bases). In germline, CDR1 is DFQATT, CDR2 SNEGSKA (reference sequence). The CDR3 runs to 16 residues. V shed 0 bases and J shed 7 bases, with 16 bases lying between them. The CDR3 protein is CSARDESRGENSPLHF. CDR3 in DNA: TGCAGTGCTAGAGATGAATCGAGGGGGGAAAATTCACCCCTCCACTTT.

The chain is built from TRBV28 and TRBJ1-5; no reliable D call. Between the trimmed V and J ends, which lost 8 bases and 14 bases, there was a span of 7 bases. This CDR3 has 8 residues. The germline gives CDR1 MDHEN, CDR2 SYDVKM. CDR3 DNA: TGTGCCAGCGGACCGGAGCATTTT. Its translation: CASGPEHF.